The entry below gives a single T cell receptor (beta chain) sequence along with its context. The source of the sample is a study of cytomegalovirus exposure and HLA in healthy donors. This PCR relied on a set of 60 Vbeta primers and 13 Jbeta primers. TCRdb's copy holds only in-frame clones and misses some; the assay was immunoSEQ multiplex PCR. This sample has approximately 130,000 clones, with 82% found just once. The CDR3 runs to 14 residues. V shed 8 bases and J 0 bases; nucleotides not matched to a gene: 8. The germline gives CDR1 SGHRS, CDR2 YFSETQ. What was sequenced was PBMCs. The chain uses TRBV5-1 and TRBJ2-7; the match to TRBD2 covers 7 bases. The sequence derives from a boy younger than 10 in good health and CMV-seronegative. CDR3 nucleotide sequence: TGCGCCAGTGCGGGAGAGGGTGACTCCTACGAGCAGTACTTC. This sequence encodes CASAGEGDSYEQYF.